This paragraph covers one T cell receptor beta chain sequence. These data are taken from a study of blood T cell repertoires in COVID-19. Across the study: Nucleic acid was either cDNA or gDNA, and it came from T cells, B-cell-depleted T cells, or PBMCs.

CDR1 SGHTS and CDR2 YDEGEE come from the germline V gene. V was trimmed by 0 bases and J by 6 bases, leaving 24 bases between them. This CDR3 comprises 18 residues. Per the authors' pipeline: From reference gene primer amplification, estimates of nucleated cell counts were derived. The table came from immunoSEQ multiplex PCR; TCRdb's copy has only in-frame clones and leaves some out. Clone size and the V and J calls come from that table; the DNA yielded D and trimming. Of approximately 230,000 clones in the sample, less than 90% were seen once. This TCR derives from a man younger than 45 with active or convalescent COVID-19. The chain is built from TRBV5-8 and TRBJ1-2; D is possibly TRBD1 (5 bases). Sequencing used peripheral blood. The CDR3 sequence is CASSLGGGGTPAPHGYTF. The CDR3 DNA is TGTGCCAGCAGCTTGGGAGGCGGCGGGACGCCAGCCCCTCATGGCTACACCTTC.